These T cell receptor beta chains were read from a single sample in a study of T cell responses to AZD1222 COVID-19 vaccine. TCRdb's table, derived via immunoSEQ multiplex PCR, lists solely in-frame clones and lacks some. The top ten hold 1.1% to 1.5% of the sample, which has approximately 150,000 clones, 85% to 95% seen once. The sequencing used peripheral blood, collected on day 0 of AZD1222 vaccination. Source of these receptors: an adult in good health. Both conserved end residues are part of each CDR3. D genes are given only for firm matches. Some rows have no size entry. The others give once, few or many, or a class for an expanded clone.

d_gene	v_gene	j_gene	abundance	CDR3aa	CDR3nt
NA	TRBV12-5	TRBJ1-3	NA	CASGLHRGNTIYF	TGTGCTAGTGGTTTACACCGGGGAAACACCATATATTTT
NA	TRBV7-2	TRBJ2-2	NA	CASSQIAVNTGELFF	TGTGCCAGCAGCCAAATAGCGGTAAACACCGGGGAGCTGTTTTTT
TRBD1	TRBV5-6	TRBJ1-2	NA	CASRYRGPNYGYTF	TGTGCCAGCAGATACAGGGGGCCTAACTATGGCTACACCTTC
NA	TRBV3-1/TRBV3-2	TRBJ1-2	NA	CASSQPGGKDGYTF	TGTGCCAGCAGCCAACCCGGGGGGAAGGATGGCTACACCTTC
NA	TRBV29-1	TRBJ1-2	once	CSVQENGYTF	TGCAGCGTTCAGGAAAATGGCTACACCTTC
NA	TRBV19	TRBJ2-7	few	CASSIDHGGNYEQYF	TGTGCCAGTAGTATAGATCACGGGGGAAACTACGAGCAGTACTTC
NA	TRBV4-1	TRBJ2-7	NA	CASSQDPGTGVYEQYF	TGCGCCAGCAGCCAAGATCCTGGGACGGGCGTATACGAGCAGTACTTC
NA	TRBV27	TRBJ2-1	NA	CASSFTYFSSYNEQFF	TGTGCCAGCAGTTTTACCTACTTTAGCTCCTACAATGAGCAGTTCTTC
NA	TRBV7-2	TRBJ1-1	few	CASSLAPGTEAFF	TGTGCCAGCAGCTTAGCTCCCGGGACTGAAGCTTTCTTT
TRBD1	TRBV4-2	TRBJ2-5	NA	CASSQDGTGAYQETQYF	TGTGCCAGCAGCCAAGATGGGACAGGGGCGTACCAAGAGACCCAGTACTTC
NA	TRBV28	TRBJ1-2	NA	CASSFEGNPYGYTF	TGTGCCAGCAGTTTTGAAGGGAACCCCTATGGCTACACCTTC
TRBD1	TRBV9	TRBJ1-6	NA	CASSPGQGYNSPLHF	TGTGCCAGCAGCCCAGGACAGGGCTATAATTCACCCCTCCACTTT
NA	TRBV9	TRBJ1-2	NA	CASSGGDGYGYTF	TGTGCCAGCAGCGGCGGGGACGGGTATGGCTACACCTTC
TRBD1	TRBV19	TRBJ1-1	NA	CASTPSQGANTEAFF	TGTGCCAGTACCCCGAGTCAGGGGGCGAACACTGAAGCTTTCTTT
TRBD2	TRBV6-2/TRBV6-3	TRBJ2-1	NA	CASSYLPTSGSPYNEQFF	TGTGCCAGCAGTTACTTGCCGACTAGCGGGAGTCCCTACAATGAGCAGTTCTTC
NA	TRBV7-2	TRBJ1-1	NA	CASSLRAGLAFF	TGTGCCAGCAGCTTACGGGCAGGGCTCGCTTTCTTT